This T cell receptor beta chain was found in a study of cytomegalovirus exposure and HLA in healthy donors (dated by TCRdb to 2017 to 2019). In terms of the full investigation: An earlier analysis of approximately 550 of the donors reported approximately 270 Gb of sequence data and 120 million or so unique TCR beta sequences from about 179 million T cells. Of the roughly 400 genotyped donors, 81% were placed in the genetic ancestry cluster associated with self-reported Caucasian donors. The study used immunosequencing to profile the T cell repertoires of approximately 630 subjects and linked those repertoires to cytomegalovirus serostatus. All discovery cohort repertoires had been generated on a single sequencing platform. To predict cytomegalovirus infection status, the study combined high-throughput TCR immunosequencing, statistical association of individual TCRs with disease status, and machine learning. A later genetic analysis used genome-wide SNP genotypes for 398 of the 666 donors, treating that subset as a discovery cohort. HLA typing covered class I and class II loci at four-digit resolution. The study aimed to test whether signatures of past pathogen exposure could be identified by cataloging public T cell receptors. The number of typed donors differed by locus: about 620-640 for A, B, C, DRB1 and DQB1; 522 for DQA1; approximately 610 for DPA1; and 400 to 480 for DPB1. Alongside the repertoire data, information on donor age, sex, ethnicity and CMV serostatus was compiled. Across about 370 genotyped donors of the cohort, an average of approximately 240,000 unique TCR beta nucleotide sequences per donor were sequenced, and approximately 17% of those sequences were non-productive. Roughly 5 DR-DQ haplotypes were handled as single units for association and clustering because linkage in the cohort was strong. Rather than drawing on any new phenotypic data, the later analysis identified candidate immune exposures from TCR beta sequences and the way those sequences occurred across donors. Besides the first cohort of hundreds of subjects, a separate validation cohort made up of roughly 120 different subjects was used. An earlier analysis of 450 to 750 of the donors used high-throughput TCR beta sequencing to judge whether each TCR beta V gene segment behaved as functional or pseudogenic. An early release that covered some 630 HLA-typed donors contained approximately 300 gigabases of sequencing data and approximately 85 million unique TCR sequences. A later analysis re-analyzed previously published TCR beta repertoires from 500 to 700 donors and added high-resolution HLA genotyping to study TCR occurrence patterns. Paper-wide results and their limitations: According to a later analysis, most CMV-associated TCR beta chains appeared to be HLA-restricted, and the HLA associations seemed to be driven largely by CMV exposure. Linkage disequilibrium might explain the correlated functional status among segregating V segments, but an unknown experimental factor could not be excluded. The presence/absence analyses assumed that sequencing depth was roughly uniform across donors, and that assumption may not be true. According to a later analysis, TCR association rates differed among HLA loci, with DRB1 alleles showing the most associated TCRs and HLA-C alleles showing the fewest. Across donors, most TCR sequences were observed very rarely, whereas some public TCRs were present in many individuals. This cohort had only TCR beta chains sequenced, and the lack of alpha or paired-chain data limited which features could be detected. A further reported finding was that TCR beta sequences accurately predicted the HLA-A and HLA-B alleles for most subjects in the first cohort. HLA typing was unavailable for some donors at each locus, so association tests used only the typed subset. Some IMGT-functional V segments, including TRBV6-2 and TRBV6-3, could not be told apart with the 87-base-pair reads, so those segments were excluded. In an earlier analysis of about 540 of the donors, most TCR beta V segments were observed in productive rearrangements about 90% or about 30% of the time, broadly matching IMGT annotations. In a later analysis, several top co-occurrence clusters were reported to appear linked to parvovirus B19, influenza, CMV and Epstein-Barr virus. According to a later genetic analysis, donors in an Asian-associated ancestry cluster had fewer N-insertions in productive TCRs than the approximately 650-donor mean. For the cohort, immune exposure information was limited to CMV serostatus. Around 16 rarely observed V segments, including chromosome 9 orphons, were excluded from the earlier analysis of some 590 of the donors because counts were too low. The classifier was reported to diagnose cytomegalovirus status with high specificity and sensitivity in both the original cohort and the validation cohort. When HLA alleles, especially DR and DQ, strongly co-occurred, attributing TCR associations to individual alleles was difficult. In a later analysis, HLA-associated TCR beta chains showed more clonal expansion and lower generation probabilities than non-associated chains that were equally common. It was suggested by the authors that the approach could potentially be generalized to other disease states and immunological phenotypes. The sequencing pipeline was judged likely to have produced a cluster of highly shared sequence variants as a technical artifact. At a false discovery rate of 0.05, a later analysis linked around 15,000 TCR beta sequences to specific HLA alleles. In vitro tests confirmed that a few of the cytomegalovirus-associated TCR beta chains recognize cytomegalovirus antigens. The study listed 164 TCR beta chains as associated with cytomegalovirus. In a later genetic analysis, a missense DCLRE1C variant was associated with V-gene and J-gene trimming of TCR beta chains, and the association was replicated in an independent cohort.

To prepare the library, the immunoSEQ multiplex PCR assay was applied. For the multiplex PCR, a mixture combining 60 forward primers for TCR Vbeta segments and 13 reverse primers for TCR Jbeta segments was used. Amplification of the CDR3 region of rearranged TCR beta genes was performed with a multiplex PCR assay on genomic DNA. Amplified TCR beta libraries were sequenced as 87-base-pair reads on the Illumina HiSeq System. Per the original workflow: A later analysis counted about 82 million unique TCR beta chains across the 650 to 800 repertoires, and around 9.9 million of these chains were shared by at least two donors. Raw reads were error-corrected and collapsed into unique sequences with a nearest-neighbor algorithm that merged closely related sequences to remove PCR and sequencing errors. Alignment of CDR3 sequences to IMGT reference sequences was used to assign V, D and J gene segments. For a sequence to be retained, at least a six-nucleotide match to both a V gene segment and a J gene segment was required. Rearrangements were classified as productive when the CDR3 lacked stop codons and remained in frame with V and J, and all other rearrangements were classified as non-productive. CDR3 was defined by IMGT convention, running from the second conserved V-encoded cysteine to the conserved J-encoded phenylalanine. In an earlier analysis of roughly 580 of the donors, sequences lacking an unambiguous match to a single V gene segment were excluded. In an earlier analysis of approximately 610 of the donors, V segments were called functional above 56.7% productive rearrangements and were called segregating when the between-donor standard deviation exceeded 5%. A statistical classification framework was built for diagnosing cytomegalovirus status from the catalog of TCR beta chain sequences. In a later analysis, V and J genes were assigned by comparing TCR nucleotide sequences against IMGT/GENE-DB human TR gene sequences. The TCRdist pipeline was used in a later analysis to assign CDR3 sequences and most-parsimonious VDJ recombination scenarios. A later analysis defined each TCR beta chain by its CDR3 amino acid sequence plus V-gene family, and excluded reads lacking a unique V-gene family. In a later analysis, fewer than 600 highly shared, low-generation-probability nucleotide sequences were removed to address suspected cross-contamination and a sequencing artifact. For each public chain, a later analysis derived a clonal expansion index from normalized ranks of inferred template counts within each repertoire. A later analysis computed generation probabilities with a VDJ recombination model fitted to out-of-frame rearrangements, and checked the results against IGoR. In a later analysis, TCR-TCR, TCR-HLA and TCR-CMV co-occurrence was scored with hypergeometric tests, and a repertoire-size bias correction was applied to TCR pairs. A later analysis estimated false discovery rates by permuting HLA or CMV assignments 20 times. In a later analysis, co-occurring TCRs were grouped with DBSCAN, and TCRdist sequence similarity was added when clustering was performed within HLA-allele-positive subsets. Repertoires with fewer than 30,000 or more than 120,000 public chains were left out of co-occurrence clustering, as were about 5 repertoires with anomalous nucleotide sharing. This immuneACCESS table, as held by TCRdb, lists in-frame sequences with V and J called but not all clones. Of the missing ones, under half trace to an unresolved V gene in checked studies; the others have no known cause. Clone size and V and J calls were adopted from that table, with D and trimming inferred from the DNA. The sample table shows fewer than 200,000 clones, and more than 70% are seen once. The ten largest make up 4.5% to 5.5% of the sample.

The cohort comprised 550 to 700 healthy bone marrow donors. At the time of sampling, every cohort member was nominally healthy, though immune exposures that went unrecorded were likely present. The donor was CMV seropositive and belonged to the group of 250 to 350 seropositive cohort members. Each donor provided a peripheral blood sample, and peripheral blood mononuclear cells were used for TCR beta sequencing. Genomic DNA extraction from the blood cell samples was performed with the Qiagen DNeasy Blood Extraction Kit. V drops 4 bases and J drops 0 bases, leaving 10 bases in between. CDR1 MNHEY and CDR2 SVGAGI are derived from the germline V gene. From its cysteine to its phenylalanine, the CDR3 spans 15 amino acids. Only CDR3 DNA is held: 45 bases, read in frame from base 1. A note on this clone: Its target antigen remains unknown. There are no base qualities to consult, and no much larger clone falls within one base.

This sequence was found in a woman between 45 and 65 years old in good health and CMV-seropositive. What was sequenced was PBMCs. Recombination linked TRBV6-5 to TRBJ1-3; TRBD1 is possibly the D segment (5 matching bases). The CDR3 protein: CASSSTAFSGNTIYF. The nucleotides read TGTGCCAGCAGTTCGACAGCGTTCTCTGGAAACACCATATATTTT.